The entry below describes one TCR beta chain. As yet, its antigen is unknown. Naive CD8 cells lacked CD45RO, underwent positive selection for CCR7 and left out terminally differentiated effector memory CD45RA+ cells. The study drew all its donors from Caucasian adults living in Nashville, Tennessee. Original analysis: ImmunoSEQ only sent back junction sequences with no quality scores, so filtering was done differently. Here immunoSEQ multiplex PCR was the method, and the copy in TCRdb shows in-frame clones only, minus some. That table supplies the V and J calls and clone size; D and trimming were determined from the DNA. The table records roughly 810,000 clones, just over 95% of them present only once. These data come from a study of shared clonotypes between healthy human individuals. Overall study findings and caveats: Relative to memory subsets, naive subsets generally showed larger estimated richness. Around 5% was the fraction of naive CD4 clonotypes found shared across four donors.

Germline values: CDR1 MNHEY, CDR2 SMNVEV (reference sequence). CDR3 length equals 16 residues. Trimming at V came to 5 bases and at J to 2 bases, leaving 5 bases not matched to a gene. Sequencing input: naive CD8+ T cells sorted from blood. V usage is TRBV27 and J usage is TRBJ2-3, with 12 bases that match TRBD2. This sequence was found in a man aged 30 to 45 in good health. DNA for the CDR3: TGTGCCAGCAGTATTGGGACTAGCGGGCTCACAGATACGCAGTATTTT. Protein product: CASSIGTSGLTDTQYF.